These 4 T cell receptor beta chains were sequenced from one sample in a study of response to subunit inactivated influenza vaccine. TCRdb analysed the RT-PCR reads with MiXCR anew, one entry per CDR3 protein. The data hold around 600,000 distinct CDR3 sequences, with 11% observed a single time. The same specimen was also included in a second study, on T cells expressing NK-cell markers. From that second work: Synthesis of TCR beta cDNA relied on 5'RACE template switching carrying UMIs.

The material sequenced was PBMCs from blood, taken on the day of vaccination. The receptors originated from a man aged 50 to 60 who received an inactivated influenza vaccine.

This clonotype occurred a few times. The CDR3 nucleotides read TGCGCCAGCAGCCAGTCGGCAGGCAATGGCTACACCTTC. This translates into CASSQSAGNGYTF. V gene TRBV4-1 combines with J gene TRBJ1-2; D is undetermined. This CDR3 has 13 amino acids. Germline V gives CDR1 MGHRA, CDR2 YSYEKL. Trimming left V 3 bases short and J 6 bases short, with 11 bases between.

Only a few counts were recorded for this clonotype. V is TRBV7-2 and J is TRBJ2-6, with D possibly matching TRBD1 (6 bases). The germline CDR1 and CDR2 sequences are SGHTA and FQGNSA. This CDR3 has 18 residues. Deletions cut 0 bases from V and 0 bases from J, with 12 bases between. In DNA form, the CDR3 reads TGTGCCAGCAGCTTAGCGCGTTCGGACAGCTCTGGGGCCAACGTCCTGACTTTC. It is translated as CASSLARSDSSGANVLTF.

In its sample, this clonotype was seen many times. V usage is TRBV6-2 or TRBV6-3 and J usage is TRBJ2-1; tentative D call: TRBD2 (6 bases). The CDR3 totals 15 residues. Trimming took off 1 base at V and 0 bases at J, with 7 bases between the two ends. CDR1 is MNHEY and CDR2 is SVGEGT in the germline V gene. The CDR3, as DNA: TGTGCCAGCAGTTACTTCGGGAGCTCCTACAATGAGCAGTTCTTC. Translating gives CASSYFGSSYNEQFF.

This clonotype was recorded many times. The chain is built from TRBV4-2 and TRBJ2-3; D is unclear. CDR1 and CDR2 from the germline V gene are LGHNA and YNFKEQ. Trimming removed 0 bases at V and 7 bases at J, with 5 bases between. CDR3 size: 12 residues. This CDR3 reads CASSQEGNTQYF. Here the CDR3 DNA reads TGTGCCAGCAGCCAAGAGGGTAATACGCAGTATTTT.